A selection of T cell receptor beta chains follows, all from one sample in a study of technical replicates of blood from a handful of donors. The data were produced by immunoSEQ multiplex PCR, yet TCRdb's version contains in-frame clones alone and is incomplete. This sample has 70,000 to 80,000 clones; approximately 97% occur once, and the top ten carry approximately 0.2%. Sequencing input: T cells isolated from PBMCs. The receptors here all came from a human donor in good health. CDR3s include the opening cysteine and the closing phenylalanine or tryptophan. Each record gives: clone size, J gene, V gene, D gene, CDR3 DNA, CDR3 protein. The D gene is left open where the match is weak. Clone size is not always given. Where it is, it says once, few, many or a class for expanded clones.

-	TRBJ1-5	TRBV18	-	TGTGCCAGCTCACCGTTCGAAGGGGGAAGGCAGCCCCAGCATTTT	CASSPFEGGRQPQHF
-	TRBJ2-5	TRBV29-1	-	TGCAGCGTGTCCCCGAGAGCCCAAGAGACCCAGTACTTC	CSVSPRAQETQYF
-	TRBJ2-2	TRBV27	TRBD2	TGTGCCAGCAGTTTACGTTCCCTAGCGGCAAACACCGGGGAGCTGTTTTTT	CASSLRSLAANTGELFF
once	TRBJ1-1	TRBV19	-	TGTGCCAGTTCGTCGGCAGGGGTTCTGAACACTGAAGCTTTCTTT	CASSSAGVLNTEAFF
-	TRBJ1-5	TRBV19	-	TGTGCCAGTAGCGCGTATAGCAATCAGCCCCAGCATTTT	CASSAYSNQPQHF
-	TRBJ2-7	TRBV11-2	TRBD1	TGTGCCAGCAGCGATAGACAGGGGATAGGCTACGAGCAGTACTTC	CASSDRQGIGYEQYF
-	TRBJ2-7	TRBV29-1	TRBD1	TGCAGCGCGCTTCCAGGGGGCTCTTACGAGCAGTACTTC	CSALPGGSYEQYF
-	TRBJ1-2	TRBV18	TRBD1	TGTGCCAGCTCACCATCCGGGACAGACCTTTATGGCTACACCTTC	CASSPSGTDLYGYTF
-	TRBJ2-6	TRBV18	-	TGTGCCAGCTCACCAACAGCGCGGGCAGCCGGGGCCAACGTCCTGACTTTC	CASSPTARAAGANVLTF
-	TRBJ2-7	TRBV4-1	TRBD1	TGCGCCAGCAGCCAAGATGTTTTTTACAGGGACAGATTTTCCTACGAGCAGTACTTC	CASSQDVFYRDRFSYEQYF
-	TRBJ2-7	TRBV29-1	TRBD2	TGCAGCGTTGAAAGGAGCAGCGGGGGGACCTACTTC	CSVERSSGGTYF
-	TRBJ2-2	TRBV6-5	TRBD1	TGTGCCAGCAGTTACTCCGCCGACAGGGGCTCCGGGGAGCTGTTTTTT	CASSYSADRGSGELFF
once	TRBJ1-5	TRBV28	-	TGTGCCAGCAGTAAAGCAGGACTTCGGAATCAGCCCCAGCATTTT	CASSKAGLRNQPQHF
-	TRBJ2-7	TRBV27	TRBD1	TGTGCCAGCAGTTCAATGCTTACAGGGGATCCATTCATCAAGGAGCAGTACTTC	CASSSMLTGDPFIKEQYF
-	TRBJ2-2	TRBV7-2	-	TGTGCCAGCAGCTCCGGCGGTGGGGGGAGCAGGACCGGGGAGCTGTTTTTT	CASSSGGGGSRTGELFF
few	TRBJ2-6	TRBV14	-	TGTGCCAGCAGCCTACAGGGACCCGGGGCCAACGTCCTGACTTTC	CASSLQGPGANVLTF
-	TRBJ2-1	TRBV7-9	TRBD1	TGTGCCAGCAGCCCCACAGGGGATCCGTTCTTC	CASSPTGDPFF
-	TRBJ2-2	TRBV9	TRBD1	TGTGCCAGCAGCGTATCGGGTCAGGGGGCCACCGGGGAGCTGTTTTTT	CASSVSGQGATGELFF
once	TRBJ1-5	TRBV10-3	-	TGTGCCATCAGTGACCGGGAGGTAGAGCCCCAGCATTTT	CAISDREVEPQHF
-	TRBJ1-4	TRBV9	TRBD1	TGTGCCAGCAGCGCCTCCGGGACAGGGCGAGAAAAACTGTTTTTT	CASSASGTGREKLFF
-	TRBJ1-4	TRBV7-2	-	TGTGCCAGCAGCTTAGGGCCAGGGACTAATGAAAAACTGTTTTTT	CASSLGPGTNEKLFF
-	TRBJ2-3	TRBV4-2	TRBD2	TGTGCCAGCAGCCAAACTAGCGGGGTGACAGATACGCAGTATTTT	CASSQTSGVTDTQYF
once	TRBJ2-7	TRBV6-5	TRBD1	TGTGCCAGCAGTTACTCGACAGGGAGCCCCTACGAGCAGTACTTC	CASSYSTGSPYEQYF
-	TRBJ2-1	TRBV11-2	TRBD2	TGTGCCAGCAGGGGGACTAGAAGGGGTGACTACAATGAGCAGTTCTTC	CASRGTRRGDYNEQFF
-	TRBJ2-7	TRBV2	-	TGTGCCAGCAGTGAAAACATAGGCGGCGAGCAGTACTTC	CASSENIGGEQYF
-	TRBJ2-3	TRBV9	TRBD2	TGTGCCAGCTCCAAATCCAAGCGGGGACGCACAGATACGCAGTATTTT	CASSKSKRGRTDTQYF
-	TRBJ2-1	TRBV6-5	-	TGTGCCAGCAGGGGAGTATCAGTCCGCAATGAGCAGTTCTTC	CASRGVSVRNEQFF
-	TRBJ2-3	TRBV30	TRBD2	TGTGCCTGGCAAAGCCTGGGGGGGGGATTTTCAGATACGCAGTATTTT	CAWQSLGGGFSDTQYF